These 24 T cell receptor beta chains were all obtained from the same sample, sequenced in a study of shared clonotypes between healthy human individuals. Method: immunoSEQ multiplex PCR; TCRdb's copy keeps in-frame clones and lacks some. The sample has some 1.1 million clones, about 72% seen once; the top ten hold almost 0.9%. The sequenced sample was memory CD4+ T cells from PBMCs. The subset was: CD45RA-negative fraction. The receptors come from a man aged 18 to 35 in good health. Some clones in this sample may be carry-over from other donors' samples.

The chain carries TRBV5-1 and TRBJ2-2; D uncertain. This CDR3 spans 13 amino acids. From germline, CDR1 is SGHRS and CDR2 YFSETQ. The V gene lost 4 bases and the J gene lost 4 bases, with 8 bases spanning the gap. The CDR3 DNA reads as TGCGCCAGCAGCGAGGCGTCCACCGGGGAGCTGTTTTTT. It yields the protein CASSEASTGELFF.

This clone was seen at least ten times. CDR3 sequence: CASSRSGGGSGLSTDTQYF. Written as DNA, the CDR3 is TGTGCCAGTAGTAGGTCCGGCGGGGGGAGCGGCCTCAGCACAGATACGCAGTATTTT. J is TRBJ2-3 and V is TRBV19, with 8 bases lining up with TRBD2. Looked up from germline, CDR1 is LNHDA and CDR2 is SQIVND (reference sequence). This CDR3 is 19 amino acids long. The trim removed 4 bases at V and 0 bases at J, leaving 15 bases unmatched.

V usage is TRBV2 and J usage is TRBJ2-5; TRBD2 aligns across 9 bases. Germline lookup yields CDR1 SNHLY and CDR2 FYNNEI. V gave up 8 bases and J gave up 1 base; unmatched junction bases: 5. The CDR3 is 14 residues long. The CDR3 DNA sequence: TGTGCCAGCGGAGCTAGCGGGATCCAAGAGACCCAGTACTTC. This codes for CASGASGIQETQYF.

J is TRBJ2-7 and V is TRBV2, with 9 bases that match TRBD2. Per germline, CDR1 SNHLY and CDR2 FYNNEI. The trim removed 2 bases at V and 4 bases at J, leaving 18 bases unmatched. This CDR3 comprises 19 residues. The CDR3 nucleotides are TGTGCCAGCAGTGAACGGAGGTTAGCGGGAGAACGACGGCGATACGAGCAGTACTTC. It yields the protein CASSERRLAGERRRYEQYF.

The chain uses TRBV5-1 and TRBJ1-1; TRBD1 matches at 8 bases. The CDR3 consists of 15 residues. V lost 4 bases to trimming and J lost 4 bases; unmatched junction nucleotides: 9. Germline CDR1 and CDR2: SGHRS and YFSETQ. Here the CDR3 reads CASSRGATGATEAFF. CDR3 DNA: TGCGCCAGCAGCAGGGGGGCGACAGGGGCCACTGAAGCTTTCTTT.

CDR3 sequence: CAISEQRLGADTQYF. CDR3 DNA sequence: TGTGCCATCAGTGAGCAACGGTTAGGTGCAGATACGCAGTATTTT. The chain has TRBV10-3 and TRBJ2-3; D remains unclear. Looked up from germline, CDR1 is ENHRY and CDR2 is SYGVKD. The CDR3 runs to 15 residues. V lost 2 bases and J lost 4, with 13 bases in between.

This chain links TRBV2 with TRBJ2-3; TRBD2 matches 9 bases. Losses at the gene ends were 5 bases for V and 4 bases for J; bases not matched to a gene: 4. Germline values: CDR1 SNHLY, CDR2 FYNNEI. This CDR3 is 14 amino acids long. CDR3 DNA sequence: TGTGCCAGCAGTTATAGCGGGAGCTCAGATACGCAGTATTTT. This sequence encodes CASSYSGSSDTQYF.

The table lists this clone with many counts. This same CDR3 is encoded by further DNA sequences in the sample. This sequence joins TRBV29-1 and TRBJ1-1, with D possibly matching TRBD1 (6 bases). This CDR3 region has 13 residues. Between the trimmed V and J ends, which lost 5 bases and 1 base, there was a span of 11 bases. Germline V lookup: CDR1 SQVTM, CDR2 ANQGSEA. CDR3 nucleotide sequence: TGCAGCGTTAGCCAGGGGACGAACACTGAAGCTTTCTTT. This translates into CSVSQGTNTEAFF.

This chain uses TRBV30 with TRBJ2-3; D is uncertain. Trimming removed 3 bases at V and 0 bases at J, with 13 bases between. Germline lookup yields CDR1 GTSNPN and CDR2 SVGIG (reference sequence). The CDR3 length is 15 residues. The CDR3 bases are TGTGCCTGGAGAAGGGCTACCCCTAGCACAGATACGCAGTATTTT. It translates to CAWRRATPSTDTQYF.

The chain has TRBV7-2 and TRBJ2-7; 16 bases agree with TRBD2. The V segment lost 5 bases and the J segment 2 bases; nucleotides outside the gene matches: 3. Germline V CDR1 and CDR2: SGHTA, FQGNSA. This CDR3 has 16 residues. DNA for the CDR3: TGTGCCAGCAGCCCGGGACTAGCGGGAGGGGCCTACGAGCAGTACTTC. Translated: CASSPGLAGGAYEQYF.

This chain uses TRBV4-1 with TRBJ2-2, with D perhaps matching TRBD1 or TRBD2 (6 bases each). V lost 1 base and J lost 4, with 13 bases in between. Germline V gene data show CDR1 as MGHRA and CDR2 as YSYEKL. The CDR3 length is 16 residues. CDR3 coding DNA: TGCGCCAGCAGCCAAGGGGTGGGGGGCTTCACCGGGGAGCTGTTTTTT. This encodes CASSQGVGGFTGELFF.

V is TRBV7-2 and J is TRBJ1-2, with D perhaps TRBD1 (5 bases). Trimming removed 1 base at V and 8 bases at J, with 11 bases between. The CDR3 covers 13 residues. Per germline, CDR1 SGHTA and CDR2 FQGNSA. The CDR3 DNA is TGTGCCAGCAGCTTAGGCAGGGCCATGGGCTACACCTTC. Its translation is CASSLGRAMGYTF.

As for this clone: A clone one base away is much larger, so this may be a read error. The same CDR3 can be traced to other DNA sequences in this sample. The chain combines TRBV7-2 with TRBJ1-5, with D uncertain. This CDR3 has 12 amino acids. V was cut by 2 bases and J by 5 bases, with 4 bases left in between. Per germline, CDR1 SGHTA and CDR2 FQGNSA. The CDR3 DNA reads as TGTGCCAGCAGCTTACGGGATCAGCCCCAGCATTTT. This gives the protein CASSLRDQPQHF. Variable domain in full (rest from reference TRBV7-2 and TRBJ1-5): GAGVSQSPSNKVTEKGKDVELRCDPISGHTALYWYRQSLGQGLEFLIYFQGNSAPDKSGLPSDRFSAERTGGSVSTLTIQRTQQEDSAVYLCASSLRDQPQHFGDGTRLSIL.

CDR3 in amino acids: CASSQASGRTNQPQHF. In DNA form, the CDR3 reads TGCGCCAGCAGCCAAGCCAGCGGCAGGACTAATCAGCCCCAGCATTTT. This chain joins TRBV4-1 and TRBJ1-5; D not resolved. The CDR3 consists of 16 residues. Germline V CDR1 and CDR2: MGHRA, YSYEKL. Trimming removed 1 base from V and 4 bases from J, with 14 bases in between.

This chain links TRBV4-1 with TRBJ2-1; 10 bases align to TRBD2. CDR1 and CDR2 from the germline V gene are MGHRA and YSYEKL. Germline trimming cut 1 base from V and 4 bases from J; bases unmatched to any gene: 4. The CDR3 runs 16 residues. DNA for the CDR3: TGCGCCAGCAGCCAAGGTGGACTAGCGGTATACAATGAGCAGTTCTTC. Protein: CASSQGGLAVYNEQFF.

The rearrangement links TRBV6-6 to TRBJ1-2; a possible D gene is TRBD1 (5 bases). CDR1 is MNHNY, CDR2 SVGAGI, per germline (reference sequence). The CDR3 spans 15 residues. V was clipped by 7 bases and J by 4 bases, with 19 bases between them. The chain's CDR3 is CASIQEPTRAYGYTF. In nucleotides, the CDR3 is TGTGCCAGCATACAGGAACCTACCAGAGCCTATGGCTACACCTTC.

The chain recombines TRBV2 with TRBJ1-3; no firm D call. The CDR3 consists of 12 residues. Germline loops: CDR1 SNHLY, CDR2 FYNNEI. Trimming left V 3 bases short and J 6 bases short, with 6 bases between. The CDR3 DNA reads TGTGCCAGCAGTGAGGCTGAAAACACCATATATTTT. It encodes CASSEAENTIYF.

The V call is TRBV9, the J call TRBJ2-7; D possibly corresponds to TRBD2 (6 bases). The V gene lost 0 bases and the J gene lost 4 bases, with 11 bases spanning the gap. Germline V lookup: CDR1 SGDLS, CDR2 YYNGEE. This CDR3 is built from 14 residues. This CDR3 is CASSVGLVGYEQYF. The CDR3 nucleotides read TGTGCCAGCAGCGTAGGACTAGTGGGGTACGAGCAGTACTTC.

This clone came up a few times. The chain joins TRBV2 to TRBJ1-1; D call uncertain. The CDR3 length is 13 residues. CDR1 and CDR2 (germline): SNHLY, FYNNEI. The ends were cut back, 1 base at V and 4 bases at J, with 7 bases in the middle. The CDR3 sequence is CASSEEMGTEAFF. The CDR3 coding sequence is TGTGCCAGCAGTGAAGAGATGGGCACTGAAGCTTTCTTT.

The chain recombines TRBV7-2 with TRBJ2-7, with TRBD2 matching 9 bases. Germline lookup yields CDR1 SGHTA and CDR2 FQGNSA. V trimming: 4 bases; J trimming: 3 bases; junction bases outside the gene matches: 13. The CDR3 runs 17 residues. The CDR3 protein is CASSSGLADPHHYEQYF. In DNA, the CDR3 is TGTGCCAGCAGCTCGGGACTAGCAGATCCCCACCACTACGAGCAGTACTTC.

The chain has TRBV30 and TRBJ1-4; tentative D call: TRBD1 (5 bases). Germline V lookup: CDR1 GTSNPN, CDR2 SVGIG (reference sequence). The germline V and J ends were trimmed by 0 bases and 8 bases, with 13 bases remaining between them. The CDR3 length is 14 residues. The CDR3 sequence: CAWSVWGVKEKLFF. CDR3 coding DNA: TGTGCCTGGAGTGTATGGGGGGTTAAGGAAAAACTGTTTTTT.

V is TRBV7-2 and J is TRBJ2-2, with 7 nucleotides matching TRBD1. V was clipped by 4 bases and J by 1 base; unmatched bases: 0. CDR3 length equals 14 residues. Per the germline V gene, CDR1 is SGHTA and CDR2 is FQGNSA. As DNA, the CDR3 is TGTGCCAGCAGCTGGGACAGGAACACCGGGGAGCTGTTTTTT. Translated: CASSWDRNTGELFF.

This rearrangement joins TRBV25-1 to TRBJ2-4; 10 bases fit TRBD1. V shed 4 bases, J shed 2 bases, and the junction held 8 bases outside the gene matches. This CDR3 is built from 17 residues. The germline CDR1 and CDR2 sequences are MGHDK and SYGVNS. The CDR3 sequence: CASSAGGTGASKNIQYF. CDR3 DNA sequence: TGTGCCAGCAGTGCCGGAGGGACAGGGGCTTCCAAAAACATTCAGTACTTC.

This clone was counted only a few times. V and J are TRBV7-9 and TRBJ1-5; 12 bases agree with TRBD1. This CDR3 is built from 17 residues. V lost 5 bases and J lost 0; bases outside the gene matches: 5. The germline gives CDR1 SEHNR, CDR2 FQNEAQ (reference sequence). CDR3 in DNA: TGTGCCAGCAGCCCCGGGACAGGGGGCATTAGCAATCAGCCCCAGCATTTT. This encodes CASSPGTGGISNQPQHF.